Detailed here is one TCR beta chain. Its antigen is unidentified. With the Oncomine TCR Beta short-read assay, DNA from cultured CD4+ T cells was sequenced. Genomic DNA was drawn out of CD4+ T cells grown in culture. TCRdb re-called the PCR reads through MiXCR, storing one row per CDR3 protein. Here the sample spans about 18,000 distinct CDR3 sequences, roughly 60% being singletons. This entry comes from a study of vaccination and CD4 T cells after COVID-19. Study details: Post-COVID sampling occurred a median around 100 days after diagnosis (range 35 to 161).

Study findings and constraints: In median terms, SARS-CoV-2-reactive clonotypes went from about 20 to 38, a nonsignificant rise.

Described treatment: approximately 10-day PBMC culture with coronavirus spike peptide pools or control peptides (ViraFEST assay). This receptor was identified in a human donor who had recovered from COVID-19. The sample taken for sequencing was CD4+ T cells from blood, cultured in vitro.

This CDR3 is CATSDLTSGREETQYF. DNA for the CDR3: TGTGCCACCAGTGATTTAACTAGCGGGAGGGAAGAGACCCAGTACTTC. The chain carries TRBV24-1 and TRBJ2-5; TRBD2 matches 13 bases. V lost 1 base and J lost 3; bases outside the gene matches: 1. The germline V gene encodes CDR1 KGHDR and CDR2 SFDVKD. This CDR3 contains 16 residues.